What follows are 32 T cell receptor beta chains derived from one specimen sequenced in a study of blood T cell repertoires in COVID-19. The table came from immunoSEQ multiplex PCR; TCRdb's copy has only in-frame clones and leaves some out. Of about 86,000 clones in the sample, 80% to 85% were seen once. The sequenced material came from peripheral blood. All receptors come from a woman aged 80 or over with active or convalescent COVID-19.

The chain is built from TRBV11-2 and TRBJ2-7; a possible D gene is TRBD2 (6 bases). Between the trimmed V and J ends, which lost 5 bases and 9 bases, there was a span of 23 bases. The germline V gene has CDR1 SGHAT and CDR2 FQNNGV. The CDR3 has 15 amino acids. The CDR3 DNA sequence: TGTGCCAGCAGCACGGGACTGATCCCTACGAGAATGCAGTACTTC. Translating gives CASSTGLIPTRMQYF.

The chain recombines TRBV28 with TRBJ2-3; TRBD2 aligns across 12 bases. V shed 5 bases, J shed 5 bases, and the junction held 11 bases outside the gene matches. CDR1 is MDHEN, CDR2 SYDVKM, per germline. The CDR3 runs to 17 residues. As DNA, the CDR3 is TGTGCCAGCAGTCCCTATACTAGCGGGGGGTCTCGAGATACGCAGTATTTT. Encoded protein: CASSPYTSGGSRDTQYF.

The genes are TRBV12-3 or TRBV12-4 and TRBJ1-1; D remains ambiguous. V lost 5 bases and J lost 2, with 3 bases in between. The CDR3 is made up of 11 amino acids. The CDR3 region has the DNA TGTGCCAGCAGTCAAAACACTGAAGCTTTCTTT. It codes for CASSQNTEAFF.

This clone occurred a few times. The V call is TRBV10-3, the J call TRBJ1-5, with D possibly being TRBD1 (5 bases). From germline, CDR1 is ENHRY and CDR2 SYGVKD. V was pared by 0 bases and J by 5 bases, with 8 bases between. This CDR3 spans 14 amino acids. The CDR3 coding sequence is TGTGCCATCAGTGAGTCCGGGGGAGATCAGCCCCAGCATTTT. Its translation is CAISESGGDQPQHF.

The rearrangement joins TRBV29-1 to TRBJ1-1; no definite D call. Deletions cut 2 bases from V and 0 bases from J, with 7 bases between. CDR1 and CDR2 (germline): SQVTM, ANQGSEA. This CDR3 has 13 residues. The CDR3 loop reads CSVETAMNTEAFF. The CDR3 region has the DNA TGCAGCGTTGAAACAGCCATGAACACTGAAGCTTTCTTT.

The V and J genes are TRBV15 and TRBJ2-1; 10 bases line up with TRBD2. V lost 0 bases to trimming and J lost 0 bases; unmatched junction nucleotides: 11. CDR1 is LNHNV and CDR2 is YYDKDF in the germline V gene (reference sequence). The CDR3 contains 20 residues. In DNA form, the CDR3 reads TGTGCCACCAGCAGAGATTACCCTAGCGGGGGCCTGAGCTCCTACAATGAGCAGTTCTTC. Translated, it gives CATSRDYPSGGLSSYNEQFF.

The chain combines TRBV5-4 with TRBJ1-1; TRBD1 matches at 7 bases. Unmatched junction bases numbered 12, after V lost 4 bases and J lost 3 bases. The germline gives CDR1 SGHNT, CDR2 YYREEE (reference sequence). The CDR3 is made up of 16 amino acids. CDR3 protein: CASSPGGQGEDTEAFF. DNA for the CDR3: TGTGCCAGCAGCCCTGGAGGCCAGGGGGAAGACACTGAAGCTTTCTTT.

The CDR3 coding sequence is TGTGCCAGCAGCGCGACAGGGGGAAGCGTCGCTTTCTTT. Its protein is CASSATGGSVAFF. This chain connects TRBV6-4 to TRBJ1-1, with 9 bases fitting TRBD1. J lost 11 bases, V lost 6 bases, and 10 bases had no gene match. Germline V gene lookup returns CDR1 MRHNA and CDR2 SNTAGT. The CDR3 runs to 13 residues.

The chain links TRBV19 to TRBJ2-3, with 9 positions matching TRBD1. This CDR3 has 15 amino acids. The germline V gene encodes CDR1 LNHDA and CDR2 SQIVND (reference sequence). J gave up 3 bases and V 4 bases, and 5 bases lay outside the gene matches. CDR3 protein: CASSTRDRVTDTQYF. CDR3 DNA: TGTGCCAGTAGTACGCGGGACAGGGTGACAGATACGCAGTATTTT. The full variable domain, in which reference TRBV19 and TRBJ2-3 provide the parts outside the CDR3, is DGGITQSPKYLFRKEGQNVTLSCEQNLNHDAMYWYRQDPGQGLRLIYYSQIVNDFQKGDIAEGYSVSREKKESFPLTVTSAQKNPTAFYLCASSTRDRVTDTQYFGPGTRLTVL.

The chain joins TRBV28 to TRBJ2-1, with D possibly matching TRBD1 (6 bases). CDR1 and CDR2 (germline): MDHEN, SYDVKM. Trimming pared 5 bases from V and 3 bases from J, leaving 14 bases between. The CDR3 totals 15 residues. The CDR3 is CASSLRQDHYNEQFF. The CDR3 DNA reads as TGTGCCAGCAGTCTTCGACAGGACCACTACAATGAGCAGTTCTTC.

This clone has just a few counts. The V gene is TRBV19, the J gene TRBJ1-1; no clear D. Germline values: CDR1 LNHDA, CDR2 SQIVND (reference sequence). The V end was cut by 6 bases, the J end by 6 bases, with 14 bases between. There are 13 residues in the CDR3. The CDR3 here is CASRTGLNAEAFF. CDR3 coding DNA: TGTGCCAGTAGGACGGGGTTAAACGCTGAAGCTTTCTTT.

The chain carries TRBV18 and TRBJ2-2, with D maybe TRBD2 (6 bases). The CDR3 spans 14 residues. CDR1 is KGHSH and CDR2 is LQKENI in the germline V gene. Trimming removed 5 bases from V and 3 bases from J, with 10 bases in between. This CDR3 reads CASSMGGDTGELFF. DNA for the CDR3: TGTGCCAGCTCAATGGGAGGTGACACCGGGGAGCTGTTTTTT.

This rearrangement joins TRBV5-5 to TRBJ2-7; unclear D gene. The CDR3 covers 13 residues. The germline CDR1 and CDR2 sequences are SGHKS and YYEKEE (reference sequence). The germline V and J ends were trimmed by 3 bases and 0 bases, with 7 bases remaining between them. The CDR3 sequence is CASSSFSSYEQYF. CDR3 nucleotide sequence: TGTGCCAGCAGCTCCTTCAGCTCCTACGAGCAGTACTTC.

The chain couples TRBV7-8 to TRBJ2-1; 7 positions agree with TRBD2. Germline trimming cut 5 bases from V and 6 bases from J; bases unmatched to any gene: 13. CDR1 and CDR2 (germline): SGHVS, FQNEAQ. This CDR3 is 16 amino acids long. CDR3 DNA: TGTGCCAGCAGCCCTGTTTTGGGGAGGGTTGCCAATGAGCAGTTCTTC. Encoded protein: CASSPVLGRVANEQFF.

In nucleotides, the CDR3 is TGTGCCAGCAGCGGCCTAGCGAGTACGACCGGGGAGCTGTTTTTT. It is translated as CASSGLASTTGELFF. The chain combines TRBV9 with TRBJ2-2; D possibly corresponds to TRBD2 (6 bases). V was shortened by 3 bases and J by 5 bases, with 14 bases between the two germline ends. This CDR3 has 15 residues. The germline V gene encodes CDR1 SGDLS and CDR2 YYNGEE.

There are a few counts of this clone. The sample holds other DNA sequences that translate to the same CDR3. V is TRBV28 and J is TRBJ1-4, with TRBD1 as a possible D gene (6 bases). The CDR3 covers 13 residues. Trimming took 4 bases from V and 8 from J, leaving 11 bases between them. Germline values: CDR1 MDHEN, CDR2 SYDVKM. CDR3 sequence reads: CASSSDRREKLFF. The CDR3 DNA reads TGTGCCAGCAGTTCGGACAGAAGGGAAAAACTGTTTTTT.

This clone occurred once. The chain has TRBV7-2 and TRBJ2-3; 8 nucleotides match TRBD2. CDR1 is SGHTA and CDR2 is FQGNSA in the germline V gene. The junction had 8 bases not matched to a gene; V was cut back by 8 bases and J by 4 bases. The CDR3 covers 14 residues. CDR3 region: CASEGGGPPDTQYF. CDR3 DNA sequence: TGTGCCAGCGAGGGCGGGGGGCCCCCAGATACGCAGTATTTT.

The chain joins TRBV5-6 to TRBJ2-1; 9 bases align to TRBD1. CDR1 and CDR2 from the germline V gene are SGHDT and YYEEEE. This CDR3 is 14 amino acids long. V gave up 4 bases and J gave up 6 bases; unmatched junction bases: 5. CDR3 region: CASSGGQGLNEQFF. DNA of the CDR3: TGTGCCAGCAGCGGGGGACAGGGACTCAATGAGCAGTTCTTC.

The chain carries TRBV5-1 and TRBJ2-2, with 14 bases identical to TRBD2. Trimming removed 4 bases from V and 1 base from J; junction bases left unmatched: 6. The CDR3 has 18 amino acids. Germline-derived CDR1 and CDR2 are SGHRS and YFSETQ. The CDR3 sequence: CASSEGLAGGRNTGELFF. CDR3 nucleotides: TGCGCCAGCAGCGAAGGACTAGCGGGAGGTAGGAACACCGGGGAGCTGTTTTTT.

The J gene is TRBJ1-1, the V gene TRBV11-2; a weak D match, TRBD1 (6 bases). Germline V gene lookup returns CDR1 SGHAT and CDR2 FQNNGV. This CDR3 has 15 residues. Trimming cost V 2 bases and J 5 bases, with 15 bases left between them. The CDR3 nucleotides are TGTGCCAGCAGCTTATTCCAGGGGCTCGTGACTGAAGCTTTCTTT. Residues: CASSLFQGLVTEAFF.

This clone occurred a few times. The chain couples TRBV5-4 to TRBJ2-5, with TRBD2 matching over 12 bases. The CDR3 runs 15 residues. V lost 4 bases, J lost 6 bases, and 7 bases stayed unmatched. CDR1 is SGHNT and CDR2 is YYREEE in the germline V gene (reference sequence). In nucleotides, the CDR3 is TGTGCCAGCAGCGCGACTAGCGGGAGTAGAAAGACCCAGTACTTC. It specifies CASSATSGSRKTQYF.

This sequence joins TRBV6-5 and TRBJ2-5, with D possibly being TRBD2 (5 bases). V was trimmed by 6 bases and J by 5 bases, leaving 16 bases between them. Looked up from germline, CDR1 is MNHEY and CDR2 is SVGAGI. The CDR3 consists of 14 residues. Here the CDR3 DNA reads TGTGCCAGCAGCTCCCCGGCCGGGGTGGAGACCCAGTACTTC. Protein sequence: CASSSPAGVETQYF.

The chain couples TRBV27 to TRBJ1-1; a weak D match, TRBD1 (5 bases). Germline V gene lookup returns CDR1 MNHEY and CDR2 SMNVEV (reference sequence). This CDR3 is built from 15 residues. Trimming took 0 bases from V and 4 from J, leaving 12 bases between them. CDR3 amino acids: CASSLSRGRSTEAFF. The CDR3 nucleotides read TGTGCCAGCAGTTTATCAAGGGGAAGGAGCACTGAAGCTTTCTTT.

The genes are TRBV19 and TRBJ1-4; D gene unclear. CDR1 and CDR2 from the germline V gene are LNHDA and SQIVND (reference sequence). The CDR3 loop spans 14 amino acids. V was clipped by 5 bases and J by 7 bases, with 14 bases between them. The CDR3 sequence is CASSPRSQFEKLFF. The CDR3 DNA follows: TGTGCCAGTAGTCCCAGGTCCCAATTTGAAAAACTGTTTTTT.

This clone appeared once. This chain's CDR3 is CASSTTSGKAGGTQYF. CDR3 nucleotide sequence: TGTGCCAGCAGCACGACTAGCGGGAAAGCGGGGGGTACGCAGTATTTT. The chain couples TRBV3-1 (or the pseudogene TRBV3-2) to TRBJ2-3, with TRBD2 matching 11 bases. The junction had 12 bases not matched to a gene; V was cut back by 5 bases and J by 8 bases. The CDR3 runs to 16 residues. The germline V gene has CDR1 LGHDT and CDR2 YNNKEL (reference sequence).

V usage is TRBV7-9 and J usage is TRBJ1-2; no firm D call. Trimming removed 5 bases from V and 1 base from J, with 8 bases in between. This CDR3 comprises 13 residues. The V gene's germline CDR1 is SEHNR and CDR2 FQNEAQ (reference sequence). The CDR3 region has the DNA TGTGCCAGCAGCACCCGGAGTAACTATGGCTACACCTTC. It is translated as CASSTRSNYGYTF.

The rearrangement links TRBV29-1 to TRBJ2-6; the D is unclear. Per the germline V gene, CDR1 is SQVTM and CDR2 is ANQGSEA. Trimming cost V 7 bases and J 7 bases, with 11 bases left between them. The CDR3 is 12 amino acids. The chain's CDR3 is CSAQNGANVLTF. CDR3 bases: TGCAGCGCACAGAATGGCGCCAACGTCCTGACTTTC.

This chain uses TRBV6-5 with TRBJ1-1; no firm D call. The length of the CDR3 is 13 residues. Germline lookup yields CDR1 MNHEY and CDR2 SVGAGI. V lost 6 bases to trimming and J lost 1 base, with 9 bases between them. CDR3 nucleotide sequence: TGTGCCAGCAGCGGTGGGAGGAACACTGAAGCTTTCTTT. Its translation: CASSGGRNTEAFF.

V and J are TRBV6-6 and TRBJ2-5; 8 nucleotides agree with TRBD2. Trimming took 2 bases from V and 1 from J; bases not matched to a gene: 6. The CDR3 spans 16 residues. Looked up from germline, CDR1 is MNHNY and CDR2 is SVGAGI (reference sequence). CDR3 nucleotide sequence: TGTGCCAGCAGTTACGGGTCTAGCGGGCCCCAAGAGACCCAGTACTTC. It translates to CASSYGSSGPQETQYF.

The chain couples TRBV5-1 to TRBJ1-2; weak D call: TRBD1 (6 bases). Between the trimmed V and J ends, which lost 5 bases and 2 bases, there was a span of 16 bases. From germline, CDR1 is SGHRS and CDR2 YFSETQ. The CDR3 is made up of 15 amino acids. The CDR3 region has the DNA TGCGCCAGCAGACTGAGTTCGGACAGAAACTATGGCTACACCTTC. Translating gives CASRLSSDRNYGYTF.

J is TRBJ2-7 and V is TRBV28; 9 bases agree with TRBD1. With 5 bases clipped from V and 1 base from J, the junction kept 3 bases outside the gene matches. The CDR3 totals 14 residues. Germline lookup yields CDR1 MDHEN and CDR2 SYDVKM. The CDR3 bases are TGTGCCAGCAGTCTACAGGGGGCTTCCTACGAGCAGTACTTC. It yields the protein CASSLQGASYEQYF. Combining the CDR3 with reference TRBV28 and TRBJ2-7 gives the whole variable domain DVKVTQSSRYLVKRTGEKVFLECVQDMDHENMFWYRQDPGLGLRLIYFSYDVKMKEKGDIPEGYSVSREKKERFSLILESASTNQTSMYLCASSLQGASYEQYFGPGTRLTVT.

The chain joins TRBV28 to TRBJ1-6; D is perhaps TRBD1 (6 bases). V was trimmed by 4 bases and J by 4 bases, leaving 14 bases between them. This CDR3 is built from 16 residues. The germline CDR1 and CDR2 sequences are MDHEN and SYDVKM. The CDR3 sequence is CASSSTGSLYNSPLHF. The CDR3 nucleotides are TGTGCCAGCAGTTCTACAGGGTCTTTATATAATTCACCCCTCCACTTT.